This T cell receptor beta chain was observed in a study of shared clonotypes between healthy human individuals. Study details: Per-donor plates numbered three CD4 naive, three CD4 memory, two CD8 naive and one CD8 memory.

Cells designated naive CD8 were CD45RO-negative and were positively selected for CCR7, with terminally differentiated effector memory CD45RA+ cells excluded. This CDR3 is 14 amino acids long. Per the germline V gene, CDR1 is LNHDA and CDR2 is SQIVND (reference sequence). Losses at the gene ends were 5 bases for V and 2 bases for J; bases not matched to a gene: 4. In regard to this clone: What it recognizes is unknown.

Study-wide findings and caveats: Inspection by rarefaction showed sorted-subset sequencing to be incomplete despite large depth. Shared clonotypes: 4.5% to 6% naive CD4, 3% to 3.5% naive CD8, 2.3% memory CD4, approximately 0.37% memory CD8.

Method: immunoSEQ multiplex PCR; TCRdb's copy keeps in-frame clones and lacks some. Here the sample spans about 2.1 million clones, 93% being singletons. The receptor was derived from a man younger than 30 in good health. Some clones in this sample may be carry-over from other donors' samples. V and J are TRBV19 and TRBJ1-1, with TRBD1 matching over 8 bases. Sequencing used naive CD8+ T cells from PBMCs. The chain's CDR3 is CASSPGTGNTEAFF. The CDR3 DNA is TGTGCCAGTAGTCCAGGGACAGGCAACACTGAAGCTTTCTTT.